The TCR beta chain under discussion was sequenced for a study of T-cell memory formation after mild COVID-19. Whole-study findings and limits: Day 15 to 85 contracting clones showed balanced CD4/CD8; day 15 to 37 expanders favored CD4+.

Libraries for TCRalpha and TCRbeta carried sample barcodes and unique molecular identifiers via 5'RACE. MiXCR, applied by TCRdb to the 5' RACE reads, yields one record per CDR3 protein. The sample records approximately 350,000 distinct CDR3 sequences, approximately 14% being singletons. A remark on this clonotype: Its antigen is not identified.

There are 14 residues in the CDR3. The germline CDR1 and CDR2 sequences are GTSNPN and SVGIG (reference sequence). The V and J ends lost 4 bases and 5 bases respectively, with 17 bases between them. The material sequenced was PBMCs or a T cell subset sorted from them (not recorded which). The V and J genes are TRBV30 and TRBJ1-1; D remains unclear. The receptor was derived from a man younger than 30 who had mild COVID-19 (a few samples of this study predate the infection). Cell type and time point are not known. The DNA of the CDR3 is TGTGCCTGGACCTGGTCGGCGGGAGAGACTGAAGCTTTCTTT. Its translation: CAWTWSAGETEAFF.